This TCR beta chain was sequenced during a study of T cells after yellow fever vaccination. Study background: Preparation of the low-cell-number fractions used SMART-Seq v4 Ultra Low Input.

In regard to this clonotype: Its matching antigen is unknown.

Germline V lookup: CDR1 SGHVS, CDR2 FNYEAQ. The CDR3 covers 16 residues. V shed 5 bases and J shed 5 bases, with 21 bases lying between them. In making TCR cDNA, 5'RACE template switching added a universal primer site and UMIs to it. TCRdb itself ran the 5' RACE reads through MiXCR, one entry per CDR3 protein. The repertoire holds approximately 580,000 distinct CDR3 sequences, with 17% as singletons. Study-level points and caveats: Subsequent to the booster, the majority of primary-vaccination clones reappeared (around 96% CD4, more than 70% CD8).

The specimen comprised PBMCs, sampled less than 6 days after the first yellow fever vaccination. This TCR derives from a man aged 18 to 29 who received the YFV17D yellow fever vaccine. The gene calls are TRBV7-6 and TRBJ2-5; no firm D call. CDR3 sequence reads: CASSPRVSYLPETQYF. The CDR3 bases are TGTGCCAGCAGCCCCCGCGTTTCGTACCTCCCGGAGACCCAGTACTTC.